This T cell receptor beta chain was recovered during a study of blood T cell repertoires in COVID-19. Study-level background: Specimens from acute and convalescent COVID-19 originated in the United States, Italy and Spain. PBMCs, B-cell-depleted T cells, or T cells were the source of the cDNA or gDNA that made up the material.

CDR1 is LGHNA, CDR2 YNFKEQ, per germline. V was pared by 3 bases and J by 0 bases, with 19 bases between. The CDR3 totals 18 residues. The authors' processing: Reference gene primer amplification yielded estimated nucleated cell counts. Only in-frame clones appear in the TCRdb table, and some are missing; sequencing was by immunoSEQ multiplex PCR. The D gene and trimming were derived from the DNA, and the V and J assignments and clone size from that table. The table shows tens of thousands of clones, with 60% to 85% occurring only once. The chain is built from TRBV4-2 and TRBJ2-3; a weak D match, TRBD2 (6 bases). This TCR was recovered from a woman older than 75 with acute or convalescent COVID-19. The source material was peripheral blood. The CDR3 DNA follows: TGTGCCAGCAGCCAGGATTCCTCATACGGGACTAGCACAGATACGCAGTATTTT. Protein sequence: CASSQDSSYGTSTDTQYF.